A selection of T cell receptor beta chains follows, all from one sample in a study of blood T cell repertoires in COVID-19. The table came from immunoSEQ multiplex PCR; TCRdb's copy has only in-frame clones and leaves some out. The table lists about 71,000 clones, 85% to 90% of them singletons. The source material was peripheral blood. Source of these receptors: a man over 45 with active COVID-19. Each CDR3 is given with its conserved first and last residue. Each record gives: J gene, V gene, clone size, D gene, CDR3 DNA, CDR3 protein. The D gene is left open where the match is weak. Not all rows give a size; the values are once, few, many and, for expanded clones, a class.

>TRBJ1-1|TRBV5-6|NA|NA
TGTGCCAGCAGCTTGTGGACAGTCGCTGAAGCTTTCTTT
CASSLWTVAEAFF
>TRBJ2-3|TRBV19|NA|NA
TGTGCCAGTAGTATAGATGGCAGGTTCTTAAGTACGCAGTATTTT
CASSIDGRFLSTQYF
>TRBJ2-7|TRBV6-6|once|TRBD1
TGTGCCAGCAGTTCCCGGGACAGGGGGCTCTACGAGCAGTACTTC
CASSSRDRGLYEQYF
>TRBJ1-2|TRBV7-2|NA|NA
TGTGCCAGCAGCTTAATGGCAGACTATGGCTACACCTTC
CASSLMADYGYTF
>TRBJ1-6|TRBV2|once|NA
TGTGCCAGCAGACCTACCTCCTGGACGGGAGATAATTCACCCCTCCACTTT
CASRPTSWTGDNSPLHF
>TRBJ2-6|TRBV7-9|NA|TRBD1
TGTGCCAGCAGCTTAGGTGGGACAGGGGGCACTGGGGCCAACGTCCTGACTTTC
CASSLGGTGGTGANVLTF
>TRBJ1-1|TRBV2|NA|TRBD1
TGTGCCAGCAGCGCTGACAGGGGTAGCGGCACTGAAGCTTTCTTT
CASSADRGSGTEAFF
>TRBJ2-7|TRBV6-1|NA|NA
TGTGCCAGCAGTGAACACCGGGACACTTTAGAGCAGTACTTC
CASSEHRDTLEQYF
>TRBJ1-2|TRBV6-2/TRBV6-3|NA|TRBD1
TGTGCCAGCAGTTACTCCAGGGGACAGGGCTACACCTTC
CASSYSRGQGYTF
>TRBJ1-1|TRBV19|NA|NA
TGTGCCAGTAGTATGGGCCGAACGCCATACACTGAAGCTTTCTTT
CASSMGRTPYTEAFF
>TRBJ2-7|TRBV29-1|NA|NA
TGCAGCGTTGAAGATCTACAGGACAGAGCCTACGAGCAGTACTTC
CSVEDLQDRAYEQYF
>TRBJ2-7|TRBV2|NA|TRBD1
TGTGCCAGCAACCCAGGGGGCTTCGGCGAGCAGTACTTC
CASNPGGFGEQYF
>TRBJ1-2|TRBV30|few|NA
TGTGCTGGAGCGGGGGTTTATGGCTACACCTTC
CAGAGVYGYTF
>TRBJ2-5|TRBV15|NA|TRBD2
TGTGCCACCAGCAGAGATTGGGCTAGCGGAGGAGAGACCCAGTACTTC
CATSRDWASGGETQYF
>TRBJ2-3|TRBV5-6|NA|TRBD1
TGTGCCAGCAGTATTCGGACAGGGGGCACAGATACGCAGTATTTT
CASSIRTGGTDTQYF
>TRBJ2-7|TRBV10-1|few|NA
TGCGCCAGCAGTGACGCGACAGACTACGAGCAGTACTTC
CASSDATDYEQYF
>TRBJ1-1|TRBV9|NA|NA
TGTGCCAGCAGCGTGCAAGGGGACACTGAAGCTTTCTTT
CASSVQGDTEAFF
>TRBJ2-7|TRBV7-2|once|TRBD1
TGTGCCAGCAGCTACCAGACAGGGGGAAAGGACGAGCAGTACTTC
CASSYQTGGKDEQYF
>TRBJ1-2|TRBV6-6|NA|TRBD1
TGTGCCAGCAGGACAGGGACAGGGGGCACCTATGGCTACACCTTC
CASRTGTGGTYGYTF
>TRBJ2-1|TRBV7-9|NA|NA
TGTGCCAGCAGCTTACAGGTCAATGAGCAGTTCTTC
CASSLQVNEQFF
>TRBJ1-1|TRBV12-3/TRBV12-4|NA|NA
TGTGCCAGCAGTTTAACGGGTGAAGCTTTCTTT
CASSLTGEAFF
>TRBJ2-2|TRBV2|NA|TRBD2
TGTGCCAGCAGTGGCGTAGCGGGGGGCGGCGGGGAGCTGTTTTTT
CASSGVAGGGGELFF
>TRBJ2-1|TRBV5-1|NA|TRBD1
TGCGCCAGCAGCTCGGGACAGAGCTCCTACAATGAGCAGTTCTTC
CASSSGQSSYNEQFF
>TRBJ2-5|TRBV6-2/TRBV6-3|NA|TRBD2
TGTGCCAGCAGACCTCTAGCGGGGGACCTCCTGGAGACCCAGTACTTC
CASRPLAGDLLETQYF
>TRBJ2-3|TRBV6-5|NA|TRBD2
TGTGCCAGCATTCTAGCGGGGGGGCCCACAGATACGCAGTATTTT
CASILAGGPTDTQYF
>TRBJ2-4|TRBV3-1/TRBV3-2|NA|TRBD2
TGTGCCAGCAGCCGGCGGGGGGGGAACATTCAGTACTTC
CASSRRGGNIQYF
>TRBJ2-7|TRBV10-2|NA|NA
TGCGCCAGCAGTGGGACTTTAGGGAACTACGAGCAGTACTTC
CASSGTLGNYEQYF
>TRBJ1-2|TRBV2|NA|NA
TGTGCCAGCACTATAGATCGGGACTATGGCTACACCTTC
CASTIDRDYGYTF
>TRBJ2-6|TRBV7-9|NA|NA
TGTGCCAGCCTGACCGCCTCTGGGGCCAACGCCCTGACTTTC
CASLTASGANALTF
>TRBJ2-5|TRBV7-8|NA|NA
TGTGCCAGCAGCTTAGGAGCGGCTCAAGAGACCCAGTACTTC
CASSLGAAQETQYF
>TRBJ2-3|TRBV19|NA|TRBD1
TGTGCCAGTAGTATCAAGTCCGGGACAGCGAGCACAGATACGCAGTATTTT
CASSIKSGTASTDTQYF
>TRBJ2-5|TRBV6-6|NA|TRBD2
TGTGCCAGCAGTTACGGGACTAGCGGGGAAGAGACCCAGTACTTC
CASSYGTSGEETQYF
>TRBJ1-1|TRBV2|NA|TRBD1
TGTGCCAGGTACAGGGGGAATAATATGAACACTGAAGCTTTCTTT
CARYRGNNMNTEAFF
>TRBJ1-5|TRBV7-2|NA|NA
TGTGCCAGCAGCTTCAGCGTGCGGGGGCAGCCCCAGCATTTT
CASSFSVRGQPQHF
>TRBJ2-1|TRBV19|NA|NA
TGTGCCAGTAGTATTTTTCGGGGGTTGGATGTAAATGAGCAGTTCTTC
CASSIFRGLDVNEQFF
>TRBJ1-1|TRBV5-1|NA|TRBD1
TGCGCCAGCAGCTTAAATAGACAGGGGACAACTTTCTTT
CASSLNRQGTTFF
>TRBJ1-6|TRBV19|NA|TRBD1
TGTGCCAGTAGTATCGGACAGGGGGCACGGGGTTATAATTCACCCCTCCACTTT
CASSIGQGARGYNSPLHF